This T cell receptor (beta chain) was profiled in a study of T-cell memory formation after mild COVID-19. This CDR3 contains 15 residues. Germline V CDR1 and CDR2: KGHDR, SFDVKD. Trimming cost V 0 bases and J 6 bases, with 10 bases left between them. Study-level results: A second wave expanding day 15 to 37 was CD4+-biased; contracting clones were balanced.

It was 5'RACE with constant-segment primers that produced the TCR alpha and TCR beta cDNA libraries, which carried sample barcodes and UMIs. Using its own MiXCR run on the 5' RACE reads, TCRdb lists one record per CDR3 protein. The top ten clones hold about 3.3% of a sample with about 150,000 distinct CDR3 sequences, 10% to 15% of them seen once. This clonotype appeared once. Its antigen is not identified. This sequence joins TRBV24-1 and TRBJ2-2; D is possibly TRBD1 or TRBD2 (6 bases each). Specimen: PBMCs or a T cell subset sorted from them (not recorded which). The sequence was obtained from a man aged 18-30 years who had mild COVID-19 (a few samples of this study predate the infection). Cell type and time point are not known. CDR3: CATSDLGGPAGELFF. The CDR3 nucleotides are TGTGCCACCAGTGATTTGGGGGGGCCGGCCGGGGAGCTGTTTTTT.